Listed below are T cell receptor beta chains from one sample, sequenced in a study of blood T cell repertoires in COVID-19. Measured with immunoSEQ multiplex PCR; TCRdb has only the in-frame clones, and not every one. The data hold 170,000 or so clones, with approximately 88% observed a single time. The sequencing input was peripheral blood. The source is a woman aged 55-70 years with acute or convalescent COVID-19. The CDR3 runs from the conserved cysteine through the conserved F or W.

J	V	CDR3
TRBJ2-5	TRBV3-1/TRBV3-2	CASSQGNSGGARETQYF
TRBJ1-4	TRBV19	CASSITPMMAGNANEKLFF
TRBJ2-1	TRBV5-4	CASSAAGTSGNEQFF
TRBJ1-1	TRBV5-1	CASSLGQGWSGNTEAFF
TRBJ2-3	TRBV9	CASSPRLAYSSTDTQYF
TRBJ1-1	TRBV12-5	CASGLRSGVGNTEAFF
TRBJ2-2	TRBV4-3	CASSQGAANTGELFF
TRBJ1-6	TRBV18	CASSKDRENSPLHF
TRBJ1-2	TRBV14	CASSPTIFGTGGGYTF
TRBJ1-5	TRBV5-6	CASSLGAGVGNQPQHF
TRBJ2-3	TRBV24-1	CATSQVPSDTQYF
TRBJ1-2	TRBV28	CAIISTGNGYTF
TRBJ2-7	TRBV4-3	CASSRQQGFEQYF
TRBJ2-5	TRBV5-6	CASSFGRTSRETQYF
TRBJ1-2	TRBV9	CASSVGSGKIVDGYTF
TRBJ1-5	TRBV6-2/TRBV6-3	CASSSGGAGNQPQHF
TRBJ2-1	TRBV24-1	CATSGQTINNEQFF
TRBJ2-3	TRBV5-1	CASSSGTAYTDTQYF
TRBJ1-5	TRBV15	CATSRGDRVGNQPQHF
TRBJ2-5	TRBV5-4	CASSLFPGGQETQYF
TRBJ1-3	TRBV15	CATSRGLLRVSGNTIYF
TRBJ1-5	TRBV6-2/TRBV6-3	CASSYGGRDRVYSNQPQHF
TRBJ1-1	TRBV3-1/TRBV3-2	CASSQEIETGWPNTEAFF
TRBJ1-2	TRBV29-1	CSVGGPRPLDGGYTF
TRBJ2-3	TRBV19	CASSTGIGTDTQYF
TRBJ1-6	TRBV2	CATTGAYNSPLHF
TRBJ2-3	TRBV7-2	CASSIFTDTQYF
TRBJ1-1	TRBV6-2/TRBV6-3	CASSVEEGRWTEAFF
TRBJ1-1	TRBV15	CATSRGGQGAGTEAFF
TRBJ2-3	TRBV25-1	CASSPATAYSTDTQYF
TRBJ2-7	TRBV6-2/TRBV6-3	CASSQGQREQYF
TRBJ1-5	TRBV28	CASRDSGQGPTQHF
TRBJ1-1	TRBV6-2/TRBV6-3	CASSPDRDTEAFF
TRBJ1-2	TRBV28	CASSTTGGLGYTF
TRBJ1-1	TRBV3-1/TRBV3-2	CASSPARTNTEAFF
TRBJ2-3	TRBV3-1/TRBV3-2	CASSVRRGFSTDTQYF
TRBJ2-1	TRBV6-2/TRBV6-3	CASSRRDRGLGEQFF
TRBJ1-1	TRBV5-1	CASSLVGSGGQAFF
TRBJ2-1	TRBV12-5	CASGFQLDKFYNEQFF
TRBJ2-7	TRBV7-2	CASSLKLTGEQYF
TRBJ1-1	TRBV2	CASLQGIGTEAFF
TRBJ1-2	TRBV7-2	CASSLVGQGVSNYGYTF
TRBJ1-2	TRBV6-6	CASTRGDGYTF
TRBJ2-7	TRBV18	CASSRGDSYEQYF
TRBJ2-5	TRBV5-1	CASALAGAETQYF
TRBJ1-1	TRBV7-2	CASSRDRNTEAFF
TRBJ1-1	TRBV4-2	CASRLRGNTEAFF
TRBJ1-5	TRBV2	CASSLTGNQPQHF
TRBJ2-2	TRBV10-1	CASGGQATGELFF
TRBJ2-4	TRBV12-3/TRBV12-4	CASSLNENIQYF